Listed below are T cell receptor beta chains from one sample, sequenced in a study of CD8 T cells in Susac syndrome. TCRdb analysed the immunoSEQ multiplex PCR reads with MiXCR anew, one entry per CDR3 protein. Among 25,000 to 35,000 distinct CDR3 sequences listed, about 93% were seen once. Source material: CD8+ T cells from PBMCs. The source is a human donor in good health. Both conserved end residues are part of each CDR3. A D gene is named only where the DNA matches it firmly.

J gene | D gene | V gene | CDR3 protein | CDR3 DNA
TRBJ2-7 | - | TRBV11-2 | CASSPYGGSYEQYF | TGTGCCAGCAGCCCCTACGGGGGCTCCTACGAGCAGTACTTC
TRBJ2-7 | - | TRBV5-6 | CASSSGTPSSYEQYF | TGTGCCAGCAGCTCCGGGACGCCGAGCTCCTACGAGCAGTACTTC
TRBJ1-1 | - | TRBV29-1 | CSVGPGLNTEAFF | TGCAGCGTGGGCCCTGGGCTGAACACTGAAGCTTTCTTT
TRBJ2-1 | - | TRBV7-6 | CASSLGWAGTYNEQFF | TGTGCCAGCAGCTTAGGTTGGGCAGGGACCTACAATGAGCAGTTCTTC
TRBJ2-5 | TRBD2 | TRBV7-9 | CASSPTSGGFETQYF | TGTGCCAGCAGTCCGACTAGCGGGGGTTTTGAGACCCAGTACTTC
TRBJ2-1 | - | TRBV4-3 | CASSPGDGAEQFF | TGCGCCAGCAGCCCCGGGGATGGAGCTGAGCAGTTCTTC
TRBJ2-2 | TRBD2 | TRBV4-1 | CASSQVGLAGSHTGELFF | TGCGCCAGCAGCCAAGTGGGACTAGCGGGGAGTCACACCGGGGAGCTGTTTTTT
TRBJ2-7 | TRBD1 | TRBV7-9 | CASGTGGAYEQYF | TGTGCCAGCGGGACAGGGGGCGCCTACGAGCAGTACTTC
TRBJ1-2 | - | TRBV12-3/TRBV12-4 | CASSLDGIYGYTF | TGTGCCAGCAGTTTAGACGGCATTTATGGCTACACCTTC
TRBJ2-7 | TRBD1 | TRBV6-5 | CASGPGQGAREQYF | TGTGCCAGCGGACCGGGACAGGGGGCTCGGGAGCAGTACTTC